This T cell receptor (beta chain) derives from a study of identical twins. TCRdb reprocessed the 5' RACE reads with MiXCR, giving one entry per CDR3 protein. Among some 900,000 distinct CDR3 sequences listed, approximately 13% were seen once. Every one of the donors was a healthy Caucasian. This clonotype came up many times. The germline CDR1 and CDR2 sequences are MGHRA and YSYEKL. The length of the CDR3 is 15 residues. The V gene end was trimmed by 2 bases and the J gene end by 7 bases; junction bases not matched to a gene: 7. These data also featured in a second study, about yellow fever vaccine responses in identical twins.

The V and J genes are TRBV4-1 and TRBJ2-1; 8 bases are a match to TRBD1. Sequencing was performed on PBMCs. The TCR comes from a woman between 18 and 29 years old in good health. In DNA form, the CDR3 reads TGCGCCAGCAGCCAACAAGACAACAGGGGGAATGAGCAGTTCTTC. It is translated as CASSQQDNRGNEQFF.